Included here is one T cell receptor beta chain sequence, with context. Its specificity is unknown. CDR1 is MDHEN, CDR2 SYDVKM, per germline. This CDR3 is 15 amino acids long. The germline V and J ends were trimmed by 2 bases and 5 bases, with 10 bases remaining between them. The sample comes from a study of Ad26.COV2.S vaccination and SARS-CoV-2 variants. As for the study in general: In the COV1001 trial, the donor was in the Ad26.COV2.S arm. Findings and limits, study-wide: Vaccine and placebo groups showed comparable non-spike TCR breadth. Analyses that measured TCR breadth and depth may have underestimated total T cell responses.

Sample treatment: roughly 18 received Ad26.COV2.S at low or high dose, single or two shots; 5 received placebo; per-sample allocation not given. Collection of samples fell on day 63 after the first vaccine or placebo injection. TCRdb keeps only in-frame clones here, not all; method: immunoSEQ multiplex PCR. The sample gives about 680,000 clones, 89% of which show up once; approximately 1.5% is in the top ten. This receptor was identified in a person between 18 and 59 years old who received the Ad26.COV2.S COVID-19 vaccine or a placebo. The specimen was peripheral blood, collected in a trial of Ad26.COV2.S vaccine versus placebo. V is TRBV28 and J is TRBJ1-6, with D hard to call. In DNA form, the CDR3 reads TGTGCCAGCAGTTTAGGAGATGTAGATAATTCACCCCTCCACTTT. This encodes CASSLGDVDNSPLHF.